One sample yielded the 20 T cell receptor beta chains listed below, sequenced in a study of CD8 T cells in ankylosing spondylitis. One entry per CDR3 protein results from TCRdb running MiXCR on the 5' RACE reads. Altogether 300,000 to 350,000 distinct CDR3 sequences are present, roughly 11% being singletons, with the ten largest covering roughly 9.1%. The sample was blood, either unsorted or a sorted T cell fraction (not recorded which). Source of these receptors: a female donor with ankylosing spondylitis or in good health (not recorded which).

This clonotype was seen many times. The chain recombines TRBV19 with TRBJ2-6; unclear D gene. CDR1 LNHDA and CDR2 SQIVND come from the germline V gene (reference sequence). Trimming pared 8 bases from V and 1 base from J, leaving 6 bases between. The CDR3 has 13 amino acids. The CDR3 sequence: CASHGSGANVLTF. CDR3 in DNA: TGTGCCAGTCATGGGTCTGGGGCCAACGTCCTGACTTTC.

This clonotype has a handful of counts. J is TRBJ1-2 and V is TRBV27, with a tentative D call TRBD1 (5 bases). V was shortened by 6 bases and J by 2 bases, with 13 bases between the two germline ends. This CDR3 contains 14 residues. Germline V gene data show CDR1 as MNHEY and CDR2 as SMNVEV (reference sequence). CDR3 in amino acids: CASRGGGINYGYTF. The CDR3 region has the DNA TGTGCCAGCAGGGGGGGGGGGATCAACTATGGCTACACCTTC.

The table lists this clonotype with many counts. DNA of the CDR3: TGTGCCAGCAGCCAGGGGAGCAATGCCGGGTATACGCAGTATTTT. Amino acid sequence: CASSQGSNAGYTQYF. This chain links TRBV7-2 with TRBJ2-3; D perhaps matches TRBD1 (6 bases). The CDR3 has 15 amino acids. CDR1 is SGHTA, CDR2 FQGNSA, per germline. The germline V and J ends were trimmed by 5 bases and 7 bases, with 19 bases remaining between them.

This clonotype was recorded at least ten times. The chain combines TRBV12-3 or TRBV12-4 with TRBJ2-1; D not resolved. V dropped 6 bases and J dropped 6 bases, with 6 bases sitting between them. This CDR3 contains 11 residues. The CDR3 loop reads CASSMSNEQFF. CDR3 nucleotide sequence: TGTGCCAGCAGCATGAGCAATGAGCAGTTCTTC.

This rearrangement joins TRBV11-1 to TRBJ2-6, with 8 bases lining up with TRBD1. This CDR3 spans 20 amino acids. Germline V gives CDR1 SGHAT, CDR2 FQDESV (reference sequence). Germline trimming cut 4 bases from V and 1 base from J; bases unmatched to any gene: 15. CDR3 sequence reads: CASSSGQGIQFPSGANVLTF. The CDR3 DNA sequence: TGTGCCAGCAGCTCTGGACAGGGCATCCAATTTCCATCTGGGGCCAACGTCCTGACTTTC.

This clonotype was seen many times. This sequence joins TRBV24-1 and TRBJ2-1, with TRBD1 identical over 9 bases. Trimming took 4 bases from V and 4 from J; bases not matched to a gene: 4. Per germline, CDR1 KGHDR and CDR2 SFDVKD. The CDR3 has 15 amino acids. The CDR3 region is CATSDRGQGYNEQFF. The CDR3 DNA sequence: TGTGCCACCAGTGACCGGGGACAGGGATACAATGAGCAGTTCTTC.

V gene TRBV3-1 combines with J gene TRBJ2-2; 7 bases match TRBD1. V trimming: 4 bases; J trimming: 5 bases; junction bases outside the gene matches: 4. This CDR3 spans 14 amino acids. The germline V gene encodes CDR1 LGHDT and CDR2 YNNKEL (reference sequence). The CDR3 spells CASSPPQGTGELFF. CDR3 coding DNA: TGTGCCAGCAGCCCTCCACAGGGGACCGGGGAGCTGTTTTTT.

This clonotype was seen many times. V usage is TRBV27 and J usage is TRBJ1-2; D possibly corresponds to TRBD1 (5 bases). The CDR3 is made up of 13 amino acids. Deletions cut 6 bases from V and 2 bases from J, with 10 bases between. Germline V CDR1 and CDR2: MNHEY, SMNVEV (reference sequence). CDR3 nucleotide sequence: TGTGCCAGCAGCCGGGACGGGAACTATGGCTACACCTTC. Translating gives CASSRDGNYGYTF.

In its sample, this clonotype was seen many times. This chain links TRBV10-3 with TRBJ1-4, with no clear D. This CDR3 contains 11 residues. CDR1 is ENHRY, CDR2 SYGVKD, per germline. Trimming shortened V by 8 bases and J by 8 bases, and 9 bases separated the two germline ends. CDR3: CAISSGEKLFF. Here the CDR3 DNA reads TGTGCCATCTCATCTGGGGAAAAACTGTTTTTT.

This clonotype was observed at least ten times. The V call is TRBV20-1, the J call TRBJ2-2; D is uncertain. The length of the CDR3 is 13 residues. Trimming cost V 3 bases and J 1 base, with 6 bases left between them. The germline V gene has CDR1 DFQATT and CDR2 SNEGSKA (reference sequence). CDR3: CSARARNTGELFF. Here the CDR3 DNA reads TGCAGTGCTAGGGCCCGGAACACCGGGGAGCTGTTTTTT.

This clonotype showed up many times. This chain uses TRBV29-1 with TRBJ2-3; D may be TRBD1 or TRBD2 (6 bases each). CDR1 and CDR2 (germline): SQVTM, ANQGSEA. This CDR3 has 15 residues. V dropped 3 bases and J dropped 4 bases, with 17 bases sitting between them. In DNA form, the CDR3 reads TGCAGCGTTGATCCCAGACGGGGGCCAGCAGATACGCAGTATTTT. Residues: CSVDPRRGPADTQYF.

This clonotype was observed at least ten times. The chain has TRBV9 and TRBJ2-7; D is unresolved. There are 12 residues in the CDR3. V was clipped by 4 bases and J by 6 bases, with 11 bases between them. Germline assignment: CDR1 SGDLS and CDR2 YYNGEE. DNA of the CDR3: TGTGCCAGCAGCCTCCCTTCGGGCGAGCAGTACTTC. Its translation is CASSLPSGEQYF.

This clonotype showed up many times. The chain carries TRBV20-1 and TRBJ1-4; perhaps TRBD1 as D (6 bases). This CDR3 spans 17 amino acids. V shed 4 bases and J shed 2 bases, with 20 bases lying between them. Germline V lookup: CDR1 DFQATT, CDR2 SNEGSKA (reference sequence). Here the CDR3 DNA reads TGCAGTGCTACCCAATCCACACCGGGGGGCACTAATGAAAAACTGTTTTTT. Translation gives CSATQSTPGGTNEKLFF.

In this sample, this clonotype turned up a few times. The chain links TRBV7-8 to TRBJ2-7, with 13 positions matching TRBD2. The ends lost 1 base at V and 2 bases at J; junction bases unmatched: 2. Germline CDR1 and CDR2: SGHVS and FQNEAQ. The CDR3 length is 16 residues. The CDR3 DNA follows: TGTGCCAGCAGCTTAGAACTAGCGGGGGGGCCCTACGAGCAGTACTTC. This gives the protein CASSLELAGGPYEQYF.

This clonotype has at least ten counts. The V call is TRBV7-2, the J call TRBJ1-2; possibly TRBD1 for D (6 bases). The CDR3 consists of 14 residues. Germline V lookup: CDR1 SGHTA, CDR2 FQGNSA. Trimming removed 5 bases at V and 4 bases at J, with 14 bases between. CDR3 coding DNA: TGTGCCAGCAGCATAGGGGGGCGGGTCTATGGCTACACCTTC. It yields the protein CASSIGGRVYGYTF.

The table lists this clonotype with a few counts. The chain has TRBV11-2 and TRBJ2-7; 7 bases are a match to TRBD1. This CDR3 contains 16 residues. Germline V gene data show CDR1 as SGHAT and CDR2 as FQNNGV. V gave up 3 bases and J gave up 0 bases; unmatched junction bases: 8. The CDR3: CASSFGRTGLSYEQYF. CDR3 DNA sequence: TGTGCCAGCAGCTTCGGCCGGACAGGACTCTCCTACGAGCAGTACTTC.

The chain links TRBV5-1 to TRBJ2-7; the D gene is possibly TRBD1 (6 bases). The ends were cut back, 7 bases at V and 5 bases at J, with 10 bases in the middle. CDR1 is SGHRS, CDR2 YFSETQ, per germline. The CDR3 is 11 residues long. As DNA, the CDR3 is TGCGCCAGCTCAAACAGGGACGAGCAGTACTTC. Translated: CASSNRDEQYF. The entire variable domain, with the rest obtained from reference TRBV5-1 and TRBJ2-7, is as follows: KAGVTQTPRYLIKTRGQQVTLSCSPISGHRSVSWYQQTPGQGLQFLFEYFSETQRNKGNFPGRFSGRQFSNSRSEMNVSTLELGDSALYLCASSNRDEQYFGPGTRLTVT.

Ten or more counts support this clonotype. V is TRBV7-2 and J is TRBJ2-1, with 9 bases lining up with TRBD2. V lost 3 bases and J lost 11; bases outside the gene matches: 8. CDR1 SGHTA and CDR2 FQGNSA come from the germline V gene. This CDR3 spans 14 amino acids. The CDR3 loop reads CASSFGLAGPKQFF. CDR3 bases: TGTGCCAGCAGCTTTGGGCTAGCGGGGCCCAAGCAGTTCTTC.

This sequence joins TRBV20-1 and TRBJ2-1; 16 positions agree with TRBD2. Trimming at V came to 5 bases and at J to 8 bases, leaving 6 bases not matched to a gene. This CDR3 spans 15 amino acids. The germline gives CDR1 DFQATT, CDR2 SNEGSKA (reference sequence). The CDR3 protein is CSALSGTSGGDEQFF. The DNA for the CDR3 is TGCAGTGCTCTATCCGGGACTAGCGGGGGGGATGAGCAGTTCTTC.

At least ten counts were recorded for this clonotype. The chain employs TRBV20-1 and TRBJ2-2, with 7 bases that match TRBD2. The trim removed 6 bases at V and 1 base at J, leaving 11 bases unmatched. The CDR3 is made up of 16 amino acids. The germline V gene has CDR1 DFQATT and CDR2 SNEGSKA (reference sequence). In nucleotides, the CDR3 is TGCAGTGCCCAAAGGGAGGGAGGACGGAACACCGGGGAGCTGTTTTTT. Its translation: CSAQREGGRNTGELFF.